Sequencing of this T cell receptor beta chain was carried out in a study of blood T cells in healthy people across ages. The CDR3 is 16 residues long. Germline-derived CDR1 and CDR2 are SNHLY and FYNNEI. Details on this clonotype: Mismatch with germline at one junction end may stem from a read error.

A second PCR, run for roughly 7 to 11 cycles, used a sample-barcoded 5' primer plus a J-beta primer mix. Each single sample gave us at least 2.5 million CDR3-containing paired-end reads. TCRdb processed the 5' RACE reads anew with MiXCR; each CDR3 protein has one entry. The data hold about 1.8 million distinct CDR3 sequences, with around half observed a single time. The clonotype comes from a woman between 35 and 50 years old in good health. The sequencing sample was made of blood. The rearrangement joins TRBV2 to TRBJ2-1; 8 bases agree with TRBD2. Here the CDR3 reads CDSSESAGAFYNEQFF. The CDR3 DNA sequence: TGTGACAGCAGTGAATCAGCGGGGGCCTTCTACAATGAGCAGTTCTTC.